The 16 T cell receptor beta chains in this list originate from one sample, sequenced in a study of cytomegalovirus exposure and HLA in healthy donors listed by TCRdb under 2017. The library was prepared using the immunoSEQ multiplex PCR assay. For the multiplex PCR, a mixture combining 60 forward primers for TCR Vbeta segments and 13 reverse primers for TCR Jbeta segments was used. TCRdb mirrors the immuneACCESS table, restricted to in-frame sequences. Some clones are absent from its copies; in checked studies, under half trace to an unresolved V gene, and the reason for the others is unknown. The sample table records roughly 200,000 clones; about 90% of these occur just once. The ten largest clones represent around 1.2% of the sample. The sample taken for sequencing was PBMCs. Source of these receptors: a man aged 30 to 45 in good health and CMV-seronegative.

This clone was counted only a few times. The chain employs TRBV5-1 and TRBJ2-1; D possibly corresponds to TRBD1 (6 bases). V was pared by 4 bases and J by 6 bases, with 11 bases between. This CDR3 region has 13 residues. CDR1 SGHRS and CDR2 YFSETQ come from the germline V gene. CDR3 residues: CASSLQGFNEQFF. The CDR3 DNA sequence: TGCGCCAGCAGCCTACAGGGTTTCAATGAGCAGTTCTTC. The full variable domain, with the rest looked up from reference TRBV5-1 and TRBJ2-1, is KAGVTQTPRYLIKTRGQQVTLSCSPISGHRSVSWYQQTPGQGLQFLFEYFSETQRNKGNFPGRFSGRQFSNSRSEMNVSTLELGDSALYLCASSLQGFNEQFFGPGTRLTVL.

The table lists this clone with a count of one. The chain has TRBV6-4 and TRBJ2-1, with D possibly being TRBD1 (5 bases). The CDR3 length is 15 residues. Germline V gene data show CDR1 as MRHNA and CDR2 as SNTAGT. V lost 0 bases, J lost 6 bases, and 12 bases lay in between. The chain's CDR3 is CASSDSLGASNEQFF. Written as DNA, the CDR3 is TGTGCCAGCAGTGACTCTTTAGGGGCTAGCAATGAGCAGTTCTTC.

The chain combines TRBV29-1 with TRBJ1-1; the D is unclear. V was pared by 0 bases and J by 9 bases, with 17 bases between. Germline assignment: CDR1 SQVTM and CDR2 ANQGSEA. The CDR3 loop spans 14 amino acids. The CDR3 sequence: CSVEDHWAGAQAFF. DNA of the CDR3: TGCAGCGTTGAAGATCATTGGGCGGGAGCCCAAGCTTTCTTT.

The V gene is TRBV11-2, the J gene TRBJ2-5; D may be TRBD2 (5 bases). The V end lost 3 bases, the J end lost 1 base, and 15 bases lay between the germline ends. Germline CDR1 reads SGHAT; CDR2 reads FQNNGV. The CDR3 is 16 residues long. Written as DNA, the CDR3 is TGTGCCAGCAGCTTTCCGGGTGGTAGCGCCCAAGAGACCCAGTACTTC. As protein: CASSFPGGSAQETQYF.

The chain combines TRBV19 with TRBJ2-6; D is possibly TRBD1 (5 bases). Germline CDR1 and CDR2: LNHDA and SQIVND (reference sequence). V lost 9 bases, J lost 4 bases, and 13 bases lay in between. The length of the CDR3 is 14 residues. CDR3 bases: TGTGCCAGAGCCCAAGGGGCCGGGGCCAACGTCCTGACTTTC. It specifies CARAQGAGANVLTF. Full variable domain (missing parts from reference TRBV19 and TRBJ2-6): DGGITQSPKYLFRKEGQNVTLSCEQNLNHDAMYWYRQDPGQGLRLIYYSQIVNDFQKGDIAEGYSVSREKKESFPLTVTSAQKNPTAFYLCARAQGAGANVLTFGAGSRLTVL.

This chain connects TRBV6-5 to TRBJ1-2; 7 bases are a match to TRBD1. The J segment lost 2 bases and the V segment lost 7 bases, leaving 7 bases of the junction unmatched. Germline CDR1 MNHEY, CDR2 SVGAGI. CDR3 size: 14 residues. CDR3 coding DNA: TGTGCCAGCAACCGACAGGGATTAAACTATGGCTACACCTTC. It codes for CASNRQGLNYGYTF.

CDR3 nucleotide sequence: TGCGCCAGCCGCGACAACGGAGAGACCCAGTACTTC. Translation: CASRDNGETQYF. The genes are TRBV4-1 and TRBJ2-5; no definite D call. This CDR3 spans 12 amino acids. Germline CDR1 reads MGHRA; CDR2 reads YSYEKL. V was trimmed by 8 bases and J by 4 bases, leaving 11 bases between them.

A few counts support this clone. The CDR3 spells CASSATSGGSTDTQYF. The CDR3 DNA reads TGTGCCAGCAGCGCGACTAGCGGGGGAAGCACAGATACGCAGTATTTT. V is TRBV6-4 and J is TRBJ2-3, with TRBD2 matching over 12 bases. Germline CDR1 and CDR2: MRHNA and SNTAGT. J was trimmed by 0 bases and V by 6 bases; bases with no gene match: 4. This CDR3 is 16 amino acids long.

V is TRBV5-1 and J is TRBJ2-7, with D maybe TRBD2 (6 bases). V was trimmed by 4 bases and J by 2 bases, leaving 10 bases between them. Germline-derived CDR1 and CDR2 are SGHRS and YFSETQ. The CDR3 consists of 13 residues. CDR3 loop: CASSRDSTYEQYF. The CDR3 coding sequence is TGCGCCAGCAGCCGGGACTCCACCTACGAGCAGTACTTC.

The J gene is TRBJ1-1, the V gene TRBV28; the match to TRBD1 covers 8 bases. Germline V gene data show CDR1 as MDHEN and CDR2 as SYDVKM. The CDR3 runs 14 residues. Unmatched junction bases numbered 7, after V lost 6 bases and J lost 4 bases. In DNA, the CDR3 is TGTGCCAGCAGGTCAGGGGGCGCGGGCACTGAAGCTTTCTTT. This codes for CASRSGGAGTEAFF.

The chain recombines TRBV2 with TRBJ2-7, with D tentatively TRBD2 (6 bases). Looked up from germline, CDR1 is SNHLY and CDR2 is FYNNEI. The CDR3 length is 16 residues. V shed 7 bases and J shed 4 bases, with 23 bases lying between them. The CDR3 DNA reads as TGTGCCAGCACTAAACGACTAGACCCTCGGTGGTACGAGCAGTACTTC. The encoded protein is CASTKRLDPRWYEQYF. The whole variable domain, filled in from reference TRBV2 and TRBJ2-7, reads EPEVTQTPSHQVTQMGQEVILRCVPISNHLYFYWYRQILGQKVEFLVSFYNNEISEKSEIFDDQFSVERPDGSNFTLKIRSTKLEDSAMYFCASTKRLDPRWYEQYFGPGTRLTVT.

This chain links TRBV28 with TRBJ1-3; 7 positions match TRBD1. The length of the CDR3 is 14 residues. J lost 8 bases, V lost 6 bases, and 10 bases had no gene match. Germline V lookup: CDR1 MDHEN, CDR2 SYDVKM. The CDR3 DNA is TGTGCCAGCAGCGCTTTAGGGGGCGCGGACACCATATATTTT. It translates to CASSALGGADTIYF.

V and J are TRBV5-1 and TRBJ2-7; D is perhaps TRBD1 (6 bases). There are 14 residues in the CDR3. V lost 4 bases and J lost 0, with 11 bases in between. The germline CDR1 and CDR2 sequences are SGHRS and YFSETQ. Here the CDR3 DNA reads TGCGCCAGCAGCGGGACACGTAGCTCCTACGAGCAGTACTTC. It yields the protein CASSGTRSSYEQYF.

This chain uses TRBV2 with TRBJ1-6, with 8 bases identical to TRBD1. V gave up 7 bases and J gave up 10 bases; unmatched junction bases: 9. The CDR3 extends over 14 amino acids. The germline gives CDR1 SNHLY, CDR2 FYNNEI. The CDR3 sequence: CASITTGVGSPLHF. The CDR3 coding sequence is TGTGCCAGCATCACGACAGGGGTAGGATCACCCCTCCACTTT.

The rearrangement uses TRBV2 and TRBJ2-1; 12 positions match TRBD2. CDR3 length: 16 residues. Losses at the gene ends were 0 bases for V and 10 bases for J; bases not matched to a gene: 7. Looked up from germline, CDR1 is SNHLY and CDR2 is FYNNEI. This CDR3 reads CASSEAASGRVREQFF. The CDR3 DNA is TGTGCCAGCAGTGAAGCAGCTAGCGGGAGGGTTCGGGAGCAGTTCTTC.

CDR3 nucleotides: TGTGCCAGTAAACATCATGCAACTAATGAAAAACTGTTTTTT. Translation gives CASKHHATNEKLFF. The chain joins TRBV19 to TRBJ1-4; the D is unclear. Deletions cut 7 bases from V and 0 bases from J, with 9 bases between. Per the germline V gene, CDR1 is LNHDA and CDR2 is SQIVND (reference sequence). This CDR3 is 14 amino acids long.